This is a list of T cell receptor beta chains from one sample in a study of T cell responses to AZD1222 COVID-19 vaccine. The protocol was immunoSEQ multiplex PCR, while the TCRdb copy is restricted to in-frame clones and leaves out a portion. The sample lists 84,000 or so clones; over 80% were seen once. Source: peripheral blood, taken on day 0 of AZD1222 vaccination. The receptors shown here come from an adult in good health. The CDR3 runs from the conserved cysteine through the conserved F or W. The order of the fields is D gene, CDR3 length, J gene, clone size, V gene, CDR3 DNA, CDR3 protein. A D gene is named only where the DNA matches it firmly. Rows may omit the clone size; those that give it use once, few, many or a size class.

d_call: -; cdr3_length: 18; j_call: TRBJ1-4; clone_size: -; v_call: TRBV6-1; cdr3_nt: TGTGCCAGCAGTGATCTAGAAGGGGACTCCTCAACTAATGAAAAACTGTTTTTT; cdr3_aa: CASSDLEGDSSTNEKLFF
d_call: TRBD2; cdr3_length: 19; j_call: TRBJ2-1; clone_size: -; v_call: TRBV28; cdr3_nt: TGTGCCAGCAGTTTACGGGTCTCTAGCGGGAGGATTCGTACGAATGAGCAGTTCTTC; cdr3_aa: CASSLRVSSGRIRTNEQFF
d_call: -; cdr3_length: 13; j_call: TRBJ1-5; clone_size: -; v_call: TRBV18; cdr3_nt: TGTGCCAGCTCACCGAGTAGCAATCAGCCCCAGCATTTT; cdr3_aa: CASSPSSNQPQHF
d_call: -; cdr3_length: 13; j_call: TRBJ1-5; clone_size: -; v_call: TRBV15; cdr3_nt: TGTGCCACCAGCAGAGATAGGAGGTCATCCCAGCATTTT; cdr3_aa: CATSRDRRSSQHF
d_call: -; cdr3_length: 12; j_call: TRBJ1-4; clone_size: -; v_call: TRBV28; cdr3_nt: TGTGCCAGCAGTCAACAGAGTGAAAAACTGTTTTTT; cdr3_aa: CASSQQSEKLFF
d_call: -; cdr3_length: 15; j_call: TRBJ1-2; clone_size: -; v_call: TRBV27; cdr3_nt: TGTGCCAGCAGTCCCAGCCCTTCCCCAAACTATGGCTACACCTTC; cdr3_aa: CASSPSPSPNYGYTF
d_call: TRBD1; cdr3_length: 13; j_call: TRBJ1-2; clone_size: -; v_call: TRBV2; cdr3_nt: TGTGCCAGCAGTCGGACAGGGGCTGGTGGCTACACCTTC; cdr3_aa: CASSRTGAGGYTF
d_call: -; cdr3_length: 11; j_call: TRBJ1-3; clone_size: -; v_call: TRBV6-5; cdr3_nt: TGTGCCAGTAATTCTGGAAACACCATATATTTT; cdr3_aa: CASNSGNTIYF
d_call: -; cdr3_length: 15; j_call: TRBJ1-5; clone_size: once; v_call: TRBV7-9; cdr3_nt: TGTGCCAGCAGCTTAGGGAAAATTAGCAATCAGCCCCAGCATTTT; cdr3_aa: CASSLGKISNQPQHF
d_call: -; cdr3_length: 15; j_call: TRBJ1-2; clone_size: -; v_call: TRBV7-9; cdr3_nt: TGTGCCAGCAGCTCATCCACCGGGCTAACGCGAGGCTACACCTTC; cdr3_aa: CASSSSTGLTRGYTF
d_call: -; cdr3_length: 13; j_call: TRBJ1-2; clone_size: -; v_call: TRBV18; cdr3_nt: TGTGCCAGCTCACCTGAGGGGGGCCCCTCTAACACCTTC; cdr3_aa: CASSPEGGPSNTF
d_call: -; cdr3_length: 14; j_call: TRBJ1-2; clone_size: -; v_call: TRBV19; cdr3_nt: TGTGCCAGTAGTCCGGATCCAGGCACCTATGGCTACACCTTC; cdr3_aa: CASSPDPGTYGYTF
d_call: TRBD2; cdr3_length: 16; j_call: TRBJ2-2; clone_size: -; v_call: TRBV6-2/TRBV6-3; cdr3_nt: TGTGCCAGCAGTTACAGCGGGAGGGCCCGGACCGGGGAGCTGTTTTTT; cdr3_aa: CASSYSGRARTGELFF